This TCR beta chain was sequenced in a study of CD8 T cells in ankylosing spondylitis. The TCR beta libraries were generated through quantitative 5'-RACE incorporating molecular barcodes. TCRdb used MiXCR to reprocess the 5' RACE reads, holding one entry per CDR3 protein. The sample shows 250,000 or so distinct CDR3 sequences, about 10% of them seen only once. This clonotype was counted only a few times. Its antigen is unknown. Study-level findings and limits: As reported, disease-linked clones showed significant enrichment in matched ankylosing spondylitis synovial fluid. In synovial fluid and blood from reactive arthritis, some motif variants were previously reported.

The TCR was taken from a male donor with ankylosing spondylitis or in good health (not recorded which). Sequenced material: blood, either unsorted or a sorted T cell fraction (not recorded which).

CDR3 sequence reads: CASSLATGPNEKLFF. CDR3 DNA sequence: TGTGCCAGCAGCTTAGCGACAGGACCTAATGAAAAACTGTTTTTT. The V call is TRBV7-2, the J call TRBJ1-4, with D maybe TRBD1 (6 bases). Germline CDR1 SGHTA, CDR2 FQGNSA. The CDR3 runs to 15 residues. V was clipped by 0 bases and J by 3 bases, with 8 bases between them.